Sequencing of this T cell receptor (beta chain) was carried out in a study of blood T cells in healthy people across ages. Study results and limitations: Possibly confounding the expanded clonotype changes was the fact that donor CMV status was unknown. From one million sequenced T cells, diversity estimates were lower bounds.

The CDR3 consists of 16 residues. Germline V gives CDR1 DFQATT, CDR2 SNEGSKA (reference sequence). V lost 6 bases and J 11 bases, leaving 31 bases between the germline ends. Sample-barcoded 5' priming and a J-beta primer mix drove a second PCR of about 7 to 11 cycles. A minimum of 2.5 million CDR3-containing paired-end reads was obtained for each sample. Using its own MiXCR run on the 5' RACE reads, TCRdb lists one record per CDR3 protein. Of approximately 1,000,000 distinct CDR3 sequences listed, 35% to 55% were seen once; the top ten hold about 20%. A word on this clonotype: Antigen specificity is unknown.

Material: blood. This TCR derives from a woman aged 60-75 years in good health. The J gene is TRBJ2-5, the V gene TRBV20-1; a possible D gene is TRBD2 (6 bases). The CDR3, as DNA: TGCAGTGCCTCACTTTTGGGCGGGATCACATACAATGAGCAGTACTTC. This gives the protein CSASLLGGITYNEQYF.